The 12 T cell receptor beta chains listed next were all sequenced from one sample in a study of lymphopenia after photon versus proton radiotherapy. Sequencing was performed with immunoSEQ multiplex PCR; in TCRdb, only in-frame clones are kept and a portion is missing. This table holds fewer than 30,000 clones, 83% found once. This specimen consisted of peripheral blood, obtained from a patient treated with photon-based radiotherapy. These receptors were collected from a woman in her fifties or sixties with pancreatic cancer.

The chain links TRBV4-2 to TRBJ2-1, with TRBD2 matching over 13 bases. Germline lookup yields CDR1 LGHNA and CDR2 YNFKEQ. The CDR3 spans 21 residues. V lost 3 bases and J lost 0; bases outside the gene matches: 14. Here the CDR3 DNA reads TGTGCCAGCAGCCAGATCGCCCCCAAAAGGACTAGCGGGAGCTCCTACAATGAGCAGTTCTTC. It encodes CASSQIAPKRTSGSSYNEQFF.

CDR3 residues: CASSGGLRTLYEQYF. For the CDR3, the DNA is TGTGCCAGCAGTGGTGGGTTGCGGACCCTCTACGAGCAGTACTTC. The chain carries TRBV6-1 and TRBJ2-7, with unresolved D. In germline, CDR1 is MNHNS, CDR2 SASEGT. V was clipped by 4 bases and J by 3 bases, with 16 bases between them. This CDR3 is built from 15 residues.

V is TRBV29-1 and J is TRBJ2-1, with D unclear. Germline CDR1 reads SQVTM; CDR2 reads ANQGSEA. Trimming pared 0 bases from V and 0 bases from J, leaving 9 bases between. The CDR3 loop spans 15 amino acids. The DNA for the CDR3 is TGCAGCGTTGAAGACCGGCATAGCTCCTACAATGAGCAGTTCTTC. The encoded protein is CSVEDRHSSYNEQFF.

The chain has TRBV10-1 and TRBJ2-1, with TRBD2 matching over 16 bases. The CDR3 runs to 16 residues. CDR1 WNHNN and CDR2 SYGVQD come from the germline V gene (reference sequence). V was pared by 4 bases and J by 9 bases, with 6 bases of the junction left unmatched. The chain's CDR3 is CASSARGLAGGGEQFF. The CDR3 DNA reads TGCGCCAGCAGTGCGCGGGGACTAGCGGGAGGGGGTGAGCAGTTCTTC.

The V gene is TRBV4-3, the J gene TRBJ2-7, with TRBD2 as a possible D gene (6 bases). The germline gives CDR1 LGHNA, CDR2 YSLEER. V lost 5 bases and J lost 0, with 14 bases in between. The CDR3 covers 15 residues. CDR3 DNA: TGCGCCAGCAGCTTAGAGGTAGCGGACTCCTACGAGCAGTACTTC. Protein product: CASSLEVADSYEQYF.

The chain carries TRBV2 and TRBJ2-2, with D hard to call. Germline V gene sequence: CDR1 SNHLY, CDR2 FYNNEI. The CDR3 totals 13 residues. V gave up 8 bases and J gave up 2 bases, with 9 bases separating them. The chain's CDR3 is CASGPHNTGELFF. CDR3 in DNA: TGTGCCAGCGGCCCTCATAACACCGGGGAGCTGTTTTTT.

The rearrangement links TRBV7-9 to TRBJ2-7; D possibly corresponds to TRBD2 (6 bases). Trimming removed 1 base from V and 1 base from J, with 14 bases in between. CDR3 length: 16 residues. In germline, CDR1 is SEHNR, CDR2 FQNEAQ (reference sequence). The CDR3 DNA is TGTGCCAGCAGCTTAGGGGCGGCGGGACGATCCTACGAGCAGTACTTC. Its protein product is CASSLGAAGRSYEQYF.

This chain uses TRBV7-2 with TRBJ2-3; the match to TRBD2 covers 8 bases. The V gene's germline CDR1 is SGHTA and CDR2 FQGNSA. This CDR3 contains 16 residues. Germline trimming cut 2 bases from V and 4 bases from J; bases unmatched to any gene: 8. The CDR3 loop reads CASSLRRAGVADTQYF. In DNA, the CDR3 is TGTGCCAGCAGCTTACGTCGAGCGGGAGTGGCAGATACGCAGTATTTT.

The V gene is TRBV11-2, the J gene TRBJ2-1, with 12 nucleotides matching TRBD1. Germline V gives CDR1 SGHAT, CDR2 FQNNGV. The CDR3 is 13 residues long. Unmatched junction bases numbered 1, after V lost 5 bases and J lost 8 bases. Here the CDR3 DNA reads TGTGCCAGCAGCGGGACAGGGGGCGATGAGCAGTTCTTC. It is translated as CASSGTGGDEQFF.

This rearrangement joins TRBV18 to TRBJ1-5, with TRBD1 identical over 10 bases. In germline, CDR1 is KGHSH, CDR2 LQKENI. The V and J ends lost 3 bases and 9 bases, in that order; junction bases with no gene match: 5. CDR3 length: 14 amino acids. In DNA form, the CDR3 reads TGTGCCAGCTCACCCGGGACAGGGGTCCCGCCCCAGCATTTT. This sequence encodes CASSPGTGVPPQHF.

V gene TRBV2 combines with J gene TRBJ1-5; D not resolved. Germline lookup yields CDR1 SNHLY and CDR2 FYNNEI. V was shortened by 2 bases and J by 9 bases, with 17 bases between the two germline ends. The CDR3 consists of 15 residues. CDR3 sequence reads: CASSELRLGIRPQHF. The DNA for the CDR3 is TGTGCCAGCAGTGAATTGAGGTTGGGTATTCGGCCCCAGCATTTT. The variable domain in full, completed from reference TRBV2 and TRBJ1-5, reads EPEVTQTPSHQVTQMGQEVILRCVPISNHLYFYWYRQILGQKVEFLVSFYNNEISEKSEIFDDQFSVERPDGSNFTLKIRSTKLEDSAMYFCASSELRLGIRPQHFGDGTRLSIL.

The rearrangement links TRBV9 to TRBJ1-2; a possible D gene is TRBD1 (6 bases). CDR1 is SGDLS and CDR2 is YYNGEE in the germline V gene. Trimming stripped 3 bases from V and 1 base from J, with 13 bases between. The CDR3 is made up of 15 amino acids. The CDR3 spells CASSETDSNNYGYTF. In nucleotides, the CDR3 is TGTGCCAGCAGCGAAACGGACAGTAATAACTATGGCTACACCTTC.